This is a list of T cell receptor beta chains from one sample in a study of CD8 T cells in ankylosing spondylitis. TCRdb reprocessed the 5' RACE reads with MiXCR, giving one entry per CDR3 protein. The repertoire has about 140,000 distinct CDR3 sequences, roughly 8.3% of them found once; the top ten carry roughly 7.2%. The sample comprised synovial fluid, either unsorted or a sorted T cell fraction (not recorded which). The source of these receptors is a male donor with ankylosing spondylitis. The CDR3 runs from the conserved cysteine through the conserved F or W. The D gene is left open where the match is weak. Clone size is shown for a subset of rows, as once, few, many or a class of expanded clone.

d_call	v_call	j_call	clone_size	cdr3_length	cdr3_aa	cdr3_nt
NA	TRBV12-3/TRBV12-4	TRBJ1-5	many	15	CASSSSGDGNQPQHF	TGTGCCAGCAGTTCGTCAGGGGACGGCAATCAGCCCCAGCATTTT
TRBD2	TRBV10-3	TRBJ2-3	many	14	CAIREGLYQDTQYF	TGTGCCATCAGAGAGGGACTATACCAAGATACGCAGTATTTT
TRBD2	TRBV6-2/TRBV6-3	TRBJ2-3	once	18	CASSYSYLREVTTDTQYF	TGTGCCAGCAGTTACTCATATTTGCGGGAGGTAACCACAGATACGCAGTATTTT
NA	TRBV11-2	TRBJ2-7	few	15	CASRPSGRRTYEQYF	TGTGCCAGCAGGCCCTCGGGGCGTCGTACCTACGAGCAGTACTTC
NA	TRBV28	TRBJ1-2	NA	14	CASRAAGFNYGYTF	TGTGCCAGCAGGGCCGCGGGCTTTAACTATGGCTACACCTTC
NA	TRBV10-3	TRBJ2-5	many	13	CAISQVAGETQYF	TGTGCCATCAGTCAAGTCGCCGGAGAGACCCAGTACTTC
NA	TRBV9	TRBJ2-3	many	14	CASSVDDRTDTQYF	TGTGCCAGCAGCGTAGATGATCGCACAGATACGCAGTATTTT
NA	TRBV10-3	TRBJ1-1	many	12	CAISEAALGAFF	TGTGCCATCAGTGAGGCGGCCCTTGGAGCTTTCTTT
NA	TRBV4-2	TRBJ2-5	once	12	CASSQEGRTQYF	TGTGCCAGCAGCCAAGAAGGGCGGACCCAGTACTTC
NA	TRBV12-3/TRBV12-4	TRBJ1-6	many	15	CASSFYGDRNSPLHF	TGTGCCAGCAGTTTCTATGGTGATCGGAATTCACCCCTCCACTTT
NA	TRBV2	TRBJ1-2	many	14	CASSPTSRQDGYTF	TGTGCCAGCAGTCCAACGTCACGACAGGATGGCTACACCTTC
TRBD1	TRBV3-1	TRBJ1-3	many	15	CASSHLDRSGNTIYF	TGTGCCAGCAGCCACTTGGACAGGTCTGGAAACACCATATATTTT
NA	TRBV5-1	TRBJ2-7	NA	14	CASSFDSRSYEQYF	TGCGCCAGCAGCTTTGACAGTCGATCCTACGAGCAGTACTTC
TRBD1	TRBV11-1	TRBJ2-5	many	14	CASSADRYQETQYF	TGTGCCAGCAGCGCGGACAGGTACCAAGAGACCCAGTACTTC
NA	TRBV7-3	TRBJ2-2	NA	15	CASSLTGRNTGELFF	TGTGCCAGCAGCTTAACGGGCAGGAACACCGGGGAGCTGTTTTTT
NA	TRBV5-1	TRBJ2-3	many	14	CASSLGQPMDTQYF	TGCGCCAGCAGCTTGGGACAGCCCATGGATACGCAGTATTTT
NA	TRBV20-1	TRBJ2-1	NA	12	CSARHGSIEQFF	TGCAGTGCTAGGCACGGAAGCATTGAGCAGTTCTTC
TRBD1	TRBV29-1	TRBJ1-2	many	13	CSVTGTGVGGYTF	TGCAGCGTTACCGGGACAGGGGTTGGGGGCTACACCTTC
TRBD1	TRBV3-1	TRBJ2-7	few	11	CASRTGDEQYF	TGTGCCAGCCGGACAGGGGACGAGCAGTACTTC
NA	TRBV4-2	TRBJ2-7	many	16	CASSRDEGDGTYEQYF	TGTGCCAGCAGCCGAGACGAAGGGGACGGAACCTACGAGCAGTACTTC
NA	TRBV29-1	TRBJ2-1	many	14	CSAERESSYNEQFF	TGCAGCGCTGAGAGGGAAAGCTCCTACAATGAGCAGTTCTTC
NA	TRBV10-3	TRBJ1-1	many	16	CAISENRGGKDTEAFF	TGTGCCATCAGTGAGAATAGGGGGGGGAAGGACACTGAAGCTTTCTTT
TRBD1	TRBV5-1	TRBJ2-2	NA	17	CASSPGQGALNTGELFF	TGCGCCAGCAGCCCAGGACAGGGGGCTTTGAACACCGGGGAGCTGTTTTTT
NA	TRBV28	TRBJ2-7	many	12	CATNVGGYEQYF	TGTGCCACCAACGTAGGGGGCTACGAGCAGTACTTC
NA	TRBV21-1	TRBJ1-5	NA	19	CARRNTINPGQESNQPQHF	TGTGCCAGGCGCAATACAATCAATCCTGGACAGGAAAGCAATCAGCCCCAGCATTTT
NA	TRBV6-5	TRBJ1-1	NA	13	CASSSLGVPEAFF	TGTGCCAGCAGTTCTCTGGGCGTCCCTGAAGCTTTCTTT
NA	TRBV18	TRBJ2-7	NA	16	CASSPLTGDLSYEQYF	TGTGCCAGCTCACCATTAACCGGGGATCTCTCCTACGAGCAGTACTTC
NA	TRBV6-5	TRBJ1-3	many	14	CASSYSSSGNTIYF	TGTGCCAGCAGTTACTCCAGCTCTGGAAACACCATATATTTT
NA	TRBV2	TRBJ2-7	NA	12	CANHFRCQVQYF	TGTGCCAACCACTTCCGCTGTCAAGTCCAGTACTTC
TRBD1	TRBV20-1	TRBJ2-7	NA	13	CSARRTGDYEQYF	TGCAGTGCTAGACGTACAGGGGACTACGAGCAGTACTTC
NA	TRBV20-1	TRBJ2-1	many	11	CSAPGGNEQFF	TGCAGTGCCCCTGGGGGTAATGAGCAGTTCTTC
NA	TRBV6-2/TRBV6-3	TRBJ1-4	many	20	CASSYSSNAGRSGTNEKLFF	TGTGCCAGCAGTTACTCGAGTAACGCAGGTAGAAGCGGAACTAATGAAAAACTGTTTTTT
NA	TRBV7-3	TRBJ1-1	many	13	CASSLMTDTEAFF	TGTGCCAGCAGCTTAATGACCGACACTGAAGCTTTCTTT
NA	TRBV6-2/TRBV6-3	TRBJ2-1	many	12	CASSPRDNEQFF	TGTGCCAGCTCCCCTCGAGACAATGAGCAGTTCTTC
NA	TRBV5-4	TRBJ2-3	few	11	CATGRTDTQYF	TGTGCCACCGGGAGAACAGATACGCAGTATTTT
TRBD1	TRBV20-1	TRBJ1-1	NA	15	CSARDLRTGDTEAFF	TGCAGTGCTAGAGATTTAAGGACAGGGGACACTGAAGCTTTCTTT
NA	TRBV5-1	TRBJ1-1	few	14	CASSLRRENTEAFF	TGCGCCAGCAGCTTACGTCGGGAGAACACTGAAGCTTTCTTT
NA	TRBV7-2	TRBJ2-3	many	16	CASSLEQDWTSDTQYF	TGTGCCAGCAGCTTAGAACAGGATTGGACTTCAGATACGCAGTATTTT
NA	TRBV5-1	TRBJ1-6	few	14	CASSLVSDDSPLHF	TGCGCCAGCAGCTTGGTATCTGACGATTCACCCCTCCACTTT
NA	TRBV5-4	TRBJ2-1	NA	15	CASSLPGVLTNEQFF	TGTGCCAGCAGCTTGCCGGGTGTCCTAACCAATGAGCAGTTCTTC
TRBD2	TRBV5-6	TRBJ2-4	many	18	CASSWFLGLAGGQNIQYF	TGTGCCAGCAGCTGGTTTCTCGGACTAGCGGGAGGGCAAAACATTCAGTACTTC
TRBD1	TRBV10-3	TRBJ1-6	NA	13	CAITGQTNSPLHF	TGTGCCATCACGGGACAGACGAATTCACCCCTCCACTTT
NA	TRBV6-1	TRBJ2-7	few	15	CASSLHREGPYEQYF	TGTGCCAGCAGCCTCCACAGGGAGGGGCCCTACGAGCAGTACTTC
NA	TRBV20-1	TRBJ2-5	many	13	CSAIRDGGGTQYF	TGCAGTGCAATCCGGGACGGTGGGGGGACCCAGTACTTC
NA	TRBV20-1	TRBJ1-6	many	15	CSARVPGFYNSPLHF	TGCAGTGCTAGAGTACCGGGCTTTTATAATTCACCCCTCCACTTT
TRBD1	TRBV12-3/TRBV12-4	TRBJ1-1	few	16	CASTRQGARRNTEAFF	TGTGCCAGCACCAGGCAGGGGGCGCGAAGGAACACTGAAGCTTTCTTT
TRBD1	TRBV3-1	TRBJ2-1	many	16	CASSNLDRGPYNEQFF	TGTGCCAGCTCAAACCTTGACAGGGGACCATACAATGAGCAGTTCTTC
NA	TRBV11-1	TRBJ2-6	NA	20	CASSRTPKGLPSSGANVLTF	TGTGCCAGCAGCCGAACCCCAAAAGGACTGCCGAGCTCTGGGGCCAACGTCCTGACTTTC
NA	TRBV5-1	TRBJ1-1	many	13	CASSLEGSTEAFF	TGCGCCAGCAGCTTGGAGGGCAGCACTGAAGCTTTCTTT
NA	TRBV20-1	TRBJ2-1	many	13	CSAALGTYPEQFF	TGCAGTGCTGCCTTAGGGACATATCCTGAGCAGTTCTTC